The following is a T cell receptor beta chain sequence with its context. The antigen it recognizes is unknown. At one of its ends the junction is not consistent with the germline gene, which may arise from a read error. The data were taken from a study of tumor and adjacent non-tumor tissue in lung cancer (dated by TCRdb to 2016 to 2018). Regarding the study in general: Of the cohort, roughly 12 patients had adenocarcinoma, 2 had squamous cell carcinoma and 1 had small cell lung cancer. The roughly 15 enrolled patients, of whom about 10 were men and 5 were women, were aged roughly 31 to 80 years and were diagnosed with TNM stage I to III disease. Sequencing generated a total of some 130 million productive TCRbeta reads, averaging roughly 4.4 million reads per sample. Bulk TCRbeta repertoires were compared between lung tumor tissue and matched distant non-tumor lung tissue obtained from 15 lung cancer patients. For each patient, one tumor sample and one normal lung sample were taken, giving approximately 30 paired specimens that underwent TCRbeta CDR3 sequencing. The study at large found these results: The sequencing platform is not named in the methods, and unique molecular identifiers are not mentioned. Only roughly 15 patients were in the cohort, and the authors stated that larger samples and more detailed clinical data are needed. TCR diversity (inverse Simpson) was significantly higher in tumor than in normal lung tissue (around 450 vs 160, P = 0.0075, Mann-Whitney U test). Because peripheral blood was not sequenced, the blood TCRbeta repertoires of the lung cancer patients in the study went unexamined. TCR diversity was significantly higher in younger patients, and greater tumor TCR diversity was associated with shorter overall survival and shorter disease-free survival. In normal lung, the top 100 clones accounted for a significantly larger cumulative share of the repertoire than in tumor tissue.

The protocol used for the library was multiplex PCR. The run used an Illumina HiSeq 2500. TCRbeta libraries were built by three rounds of nested PCR using primers (Table S4), following protocols modified from ARM-PCR. PCR products of 200-500 bp were gel-excised and purified with the QIAquick gel extraction kit before sequencing. The authors' analysis ran thus. Reads were cleaned using Trimmomatic, were merged into complete CDR3 sequences using FLASH, and were assigned to V(D)J germline segments using MiTCR. Clonal diversity was calculated as the inverse Simpson's index using VDJtools. In-frame sequences without a premature stop codon were defined as productive reads. Through fastp at Q25 and MiXCR, TCRdb rebuilt clones from the public reads, retaining in-frame beta chains. Every distinct CDR3 protein forms one entry, paired with its most common genes and DNA. It is TCRdb's table, rather than the study itself, that gives the V and J calls and clone size. Here the sample has some 99,000 distinct CDR3 sequences; about 63% occur a single time. The ten largest clonotypes hold roughly 20% of the sample.

Its CDR3 holds 14 amino acids, cysteine through phenylalanine. The read is trimmed to its CDR3 DNA, 42 bases read in frame from base 1. The germline V gene yields SGHAT for CDR1 and FQNNGV for CDR2. RNA was isolated from bulk, unsorted tissue, and RNA quality was assessed with a NanoDrop ND-1000 and an Agilent 2100. The normal lung samples consisted of distant non-tumor tissue collected more than 3 cm from the tumor edge. Newly diagnosed lung cancer patients without prior chemotherapy who had been admitted for thoracic surgery in China between August and November 2014 were enrolled as donors. The study excluded patients who had received radiotherapy or chemotherapy before or who had another cancer at the same time. Pieces of surgical tissue measuring about 1-2.2 cm3 were kept in RNAlater solution and stored at -80 degrees C until use.

Recombination linked TRBV11-2 to TRBJ2-2, and TRBD2 may be the D gene, going by 5 matching bases. The specimen was distant non-tumor lung tissue. The TCR sequence derives from a man between 60 and 75 years old with non-small cell lung cancer. The DNA sequence is TGTGCCAACAGCTTAGAGGGAGTGGTCGGGGAGCTGTTTTTT. The encoded protein is CANSLEGVVGELFF.